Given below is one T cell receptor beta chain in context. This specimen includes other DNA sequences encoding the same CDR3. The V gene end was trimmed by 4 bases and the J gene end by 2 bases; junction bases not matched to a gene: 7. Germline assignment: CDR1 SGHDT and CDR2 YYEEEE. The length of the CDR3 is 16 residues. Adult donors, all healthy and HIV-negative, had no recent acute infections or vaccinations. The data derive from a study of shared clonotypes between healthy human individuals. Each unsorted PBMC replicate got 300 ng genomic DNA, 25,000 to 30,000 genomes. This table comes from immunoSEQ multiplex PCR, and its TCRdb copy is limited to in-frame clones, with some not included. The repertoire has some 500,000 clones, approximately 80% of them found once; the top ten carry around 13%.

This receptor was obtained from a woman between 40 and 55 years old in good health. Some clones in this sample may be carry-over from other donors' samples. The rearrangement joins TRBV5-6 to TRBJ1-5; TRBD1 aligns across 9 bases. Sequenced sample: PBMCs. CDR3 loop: CASSPGTGNGNQPQHF. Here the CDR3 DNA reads TGTGCCAGCAGCCCAGGGACAGGGAACGGCAATCAGCCCCAGCATTTT.